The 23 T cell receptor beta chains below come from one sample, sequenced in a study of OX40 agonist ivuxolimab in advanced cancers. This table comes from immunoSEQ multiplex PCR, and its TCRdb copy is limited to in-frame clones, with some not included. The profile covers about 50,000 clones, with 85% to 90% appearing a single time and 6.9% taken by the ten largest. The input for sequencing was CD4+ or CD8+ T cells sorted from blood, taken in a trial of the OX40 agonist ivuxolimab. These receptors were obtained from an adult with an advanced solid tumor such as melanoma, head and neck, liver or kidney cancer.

As DNA, the CDR3 is TGTGCCACCAGAGCTTTGGAGACCCAGTACTTC. It translates to CATRALETQYF. The chain couples TRBV5-4 to TRBJ2-5, with unresolved D. Trimming stripped 9 bases from V and 5 bases from J, with 11 bases between. This CDR3 contains 11 residues. Germline CDR1 reads SGHNT; CDR2 reads YYREEE (reference sequence).

The CDR3 here is CASSIRGRGTEAFF. The CDR3 nucleotides read TGTGCCAGCAGCATAAGGGGACGGGGCACTGAAGCTTTCTTT. This sequence joins TRBV7-2 and TRBJ1-1, with a possible D match to TRBD1 (5 bases). The germline V and J ends were trimmed by 5 bases and 4 bases, with 14 bases remaining between them. CDR1 is SGHTA, CDR2 FQGNSA, per germline. This CDR3 is 14 amino acids long.

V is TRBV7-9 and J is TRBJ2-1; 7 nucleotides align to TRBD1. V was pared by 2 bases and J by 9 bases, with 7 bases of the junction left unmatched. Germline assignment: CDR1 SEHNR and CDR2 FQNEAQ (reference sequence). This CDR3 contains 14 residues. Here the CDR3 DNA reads TGTGCCAGCAGCTTACGGCCACAGGGGTCTGAGCAGTTCTTC. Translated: CASSLRPQGSEQFF.

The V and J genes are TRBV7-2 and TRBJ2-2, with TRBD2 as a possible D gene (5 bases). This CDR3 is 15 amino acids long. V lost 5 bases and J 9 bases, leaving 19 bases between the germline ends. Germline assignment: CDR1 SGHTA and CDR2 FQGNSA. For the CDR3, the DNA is TGTGCCAGCAGCCTTCAGGCGGGTTCACCGCGGGAGCTGTTTTTT. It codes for CASSLQAGSPRELFF.

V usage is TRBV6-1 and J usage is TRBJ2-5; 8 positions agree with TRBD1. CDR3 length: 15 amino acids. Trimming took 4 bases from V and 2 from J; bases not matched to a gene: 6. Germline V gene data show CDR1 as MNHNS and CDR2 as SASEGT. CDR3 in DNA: TGTGCCAGCAGTGTAGACAGGGGCTTACAAGAGACCCAGTACTTC. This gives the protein CASSVDRGLQETQYF.

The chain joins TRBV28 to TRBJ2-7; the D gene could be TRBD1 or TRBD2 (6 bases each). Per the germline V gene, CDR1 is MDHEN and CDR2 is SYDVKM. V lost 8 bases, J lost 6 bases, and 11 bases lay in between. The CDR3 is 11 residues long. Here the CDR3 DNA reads TGTGCCAGCCAAAGGGGGGTCGAGCAGTACTTC. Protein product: CASQRGVEQYF.

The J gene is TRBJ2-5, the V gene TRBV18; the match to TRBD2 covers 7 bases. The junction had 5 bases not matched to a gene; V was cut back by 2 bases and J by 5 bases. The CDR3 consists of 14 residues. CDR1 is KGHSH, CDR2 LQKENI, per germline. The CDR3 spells CASSPRTSAETQYF. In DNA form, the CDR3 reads TGTGCCAGCTCACCAAGGACTAGTGCTGAGACCCAGTACTTC.

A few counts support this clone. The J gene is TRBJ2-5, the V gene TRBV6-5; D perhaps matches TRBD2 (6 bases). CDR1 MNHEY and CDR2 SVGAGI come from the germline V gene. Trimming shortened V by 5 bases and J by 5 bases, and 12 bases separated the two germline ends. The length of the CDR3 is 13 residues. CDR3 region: CASSGSGVETQYF. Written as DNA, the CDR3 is TGTGCCAGCAGTGGCTCGGGGGTGGAGACCCAGTACTTC.

CDR3 sequence (DNA): TGTGCCAGCAGTCCGTTTCAGCAAGGAGCTTTCTTT. Translation gives CASSPFQQGAFF. The chain combines TRBV28 with TRBJ1-1; the D is unclear. Deletions cut 5 bases from V and 10 bases from J, with 14 bases between. Germline V gene lookup returns CDR1 MDHEN and CDR2 SYDVKM. The CDR3 totals 12 residues.

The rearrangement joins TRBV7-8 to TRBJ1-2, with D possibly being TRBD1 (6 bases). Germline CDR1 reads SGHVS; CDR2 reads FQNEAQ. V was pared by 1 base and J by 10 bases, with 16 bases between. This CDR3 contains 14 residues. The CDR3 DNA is TGTGCCAGCAGCTTAGATAGCGGGGGCTGGGACTACACCTTC. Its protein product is CASSLDSGGWDYTF.

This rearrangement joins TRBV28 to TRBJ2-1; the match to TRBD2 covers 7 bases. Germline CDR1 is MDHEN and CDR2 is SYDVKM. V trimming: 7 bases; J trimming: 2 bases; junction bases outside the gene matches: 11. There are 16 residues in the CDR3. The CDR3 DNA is TGTGCCAGCAACCCTTTGCCAGCGGGGACCTACAATGAGCAGTTCTTC. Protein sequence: CASNPLPAGTYNEQFF.

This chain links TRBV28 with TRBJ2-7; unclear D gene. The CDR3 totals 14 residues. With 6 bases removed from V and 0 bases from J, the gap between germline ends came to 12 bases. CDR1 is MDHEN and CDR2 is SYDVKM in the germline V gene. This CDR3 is CASRGFSVSYEQYF. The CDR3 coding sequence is TGTGCCAGCAGGGGTTTCTCCGTCTCCTACGAGCAGTACTTC.

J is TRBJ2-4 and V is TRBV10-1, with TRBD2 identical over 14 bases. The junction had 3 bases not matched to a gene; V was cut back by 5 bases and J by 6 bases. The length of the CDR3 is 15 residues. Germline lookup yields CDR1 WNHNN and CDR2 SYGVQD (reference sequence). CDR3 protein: CASSPGLAGVNIQYF. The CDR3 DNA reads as TGCGCCAGCAGTCCGGGACTAGCGGGAGTAAACATTCAGTACTTC.

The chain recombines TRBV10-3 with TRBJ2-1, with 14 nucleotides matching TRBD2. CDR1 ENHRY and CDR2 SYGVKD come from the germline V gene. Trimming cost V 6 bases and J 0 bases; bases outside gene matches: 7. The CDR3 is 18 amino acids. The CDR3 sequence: CAIRSGTSGSSSYNEQFF. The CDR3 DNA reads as TGTGCCATCAGGTCCGGGACTAGCGGGAGTAGCTCCTACAATGAGCAGTTCTTC.

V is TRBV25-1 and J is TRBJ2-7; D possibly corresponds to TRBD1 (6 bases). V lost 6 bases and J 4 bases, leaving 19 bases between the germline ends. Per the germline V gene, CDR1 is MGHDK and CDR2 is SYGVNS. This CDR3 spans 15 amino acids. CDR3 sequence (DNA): TGTGCCAGCAGGCCCCTGGCAGGGGCTGAGTACGAGCAGTACTTC. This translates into CASRPLAGAEYEQYF.

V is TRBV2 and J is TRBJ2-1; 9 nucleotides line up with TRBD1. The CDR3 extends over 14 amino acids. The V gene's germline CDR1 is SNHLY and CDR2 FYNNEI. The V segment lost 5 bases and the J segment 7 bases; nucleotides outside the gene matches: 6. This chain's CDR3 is CASSRQGDGNEQFF. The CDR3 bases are TGTGCCAGCAGTCGACAGGGGGATGGGAATGAGCAGTTCTTC.

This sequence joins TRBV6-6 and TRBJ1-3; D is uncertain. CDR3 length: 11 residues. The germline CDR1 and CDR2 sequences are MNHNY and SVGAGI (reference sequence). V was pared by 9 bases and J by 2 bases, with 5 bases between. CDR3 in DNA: TGTGCCAGTAAGACTGGAAACACCATATATTTT. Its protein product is CASKTGNTIYF.

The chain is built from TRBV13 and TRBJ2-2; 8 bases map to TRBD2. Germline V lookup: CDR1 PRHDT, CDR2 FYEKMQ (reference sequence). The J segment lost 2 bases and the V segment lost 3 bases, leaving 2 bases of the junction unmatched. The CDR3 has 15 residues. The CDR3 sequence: CASSFSGTNTGELFF. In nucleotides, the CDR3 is TGTGCCAGCAGCTTTAGCGGGACCAACACCGGGGAGCTGTTTTTT. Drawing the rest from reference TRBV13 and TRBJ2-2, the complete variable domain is AAGVIQSPRHLIKEKRETATLKCYPIPRHDTVYWYQQGPGQDPQFLISFYEKMQSDKGSIPDRFSAQQFSDYHSELNMSSLELGDSALYFCASSFSGTNTGELFFGEGSRLTVL.

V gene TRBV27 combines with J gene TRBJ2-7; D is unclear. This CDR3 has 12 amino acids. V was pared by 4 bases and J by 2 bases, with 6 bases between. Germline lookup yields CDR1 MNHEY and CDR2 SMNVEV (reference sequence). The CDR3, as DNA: TGTGCCAGCAGTTCCCAAGCCTACGAGCAGTACTTC. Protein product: CASSSQAYEQYF.

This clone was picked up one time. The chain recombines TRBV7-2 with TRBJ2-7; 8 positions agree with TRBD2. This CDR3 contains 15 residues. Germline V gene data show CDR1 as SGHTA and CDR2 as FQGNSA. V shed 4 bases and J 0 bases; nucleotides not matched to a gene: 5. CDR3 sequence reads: CASSSRGGISYEQYF. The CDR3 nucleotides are TGTGCCAGCAGCTCCCGGGGGGGGATCTCCTACGAGCAGTACTTC.

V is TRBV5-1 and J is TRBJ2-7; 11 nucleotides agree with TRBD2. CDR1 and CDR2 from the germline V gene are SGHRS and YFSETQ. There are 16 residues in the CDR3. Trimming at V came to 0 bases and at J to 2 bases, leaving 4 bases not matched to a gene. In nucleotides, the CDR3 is TGCGCCAGCAGCTTGGTAGGGACTAGCGGAGCCTACGAGCAGTACTTC. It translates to CASSLVGTSGAYEQYF.

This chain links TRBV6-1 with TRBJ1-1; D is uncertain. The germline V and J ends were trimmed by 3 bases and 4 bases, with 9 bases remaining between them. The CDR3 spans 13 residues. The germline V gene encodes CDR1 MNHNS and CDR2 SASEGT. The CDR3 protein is CASSERELTEAFF. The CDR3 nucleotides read TGTGCCAGCAGTGAGAGGGAGCTCACTGAAGCTTTCTTT.

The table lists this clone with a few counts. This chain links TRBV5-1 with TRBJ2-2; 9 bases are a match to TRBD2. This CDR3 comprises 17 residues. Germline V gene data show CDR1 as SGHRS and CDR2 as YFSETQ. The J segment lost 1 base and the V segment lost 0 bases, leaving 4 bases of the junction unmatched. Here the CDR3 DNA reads TGCGCCAGCAGCTTGGGAGGACTAGCGTGGAACACCGGGGAGCTGTTTTTT. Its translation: CASSLGGLAWNTGELFF.